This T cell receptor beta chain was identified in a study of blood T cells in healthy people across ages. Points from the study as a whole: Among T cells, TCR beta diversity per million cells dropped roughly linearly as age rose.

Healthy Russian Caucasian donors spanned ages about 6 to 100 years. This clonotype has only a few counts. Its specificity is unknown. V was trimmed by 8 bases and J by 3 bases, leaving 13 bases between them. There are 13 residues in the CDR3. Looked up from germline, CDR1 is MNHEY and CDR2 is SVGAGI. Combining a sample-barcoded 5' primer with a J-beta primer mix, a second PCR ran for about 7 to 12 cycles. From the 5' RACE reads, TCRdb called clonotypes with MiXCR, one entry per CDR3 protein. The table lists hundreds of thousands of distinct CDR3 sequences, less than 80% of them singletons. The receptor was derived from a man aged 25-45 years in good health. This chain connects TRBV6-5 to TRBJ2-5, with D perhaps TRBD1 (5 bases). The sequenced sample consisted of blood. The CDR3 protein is CASLSEGEETQYF. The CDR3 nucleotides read TGTGCCAGCCTTTCGGAAGGGGAAGAGACCCAGTACTTC.